A single sample gave rise to the 30 T cell receptor beta chains below, sequenced in a study of siplizumab effects on memory and regulatory T cells. Some clones are missing from TCRdb's copy, which holds only in-frame ones; the method was immunoSEQ multiplex PCR. The table records more than 90,000 clones, 90% to 95% of them present only once. The sample taken for sequencing was non-Treg CD4+ T cells sorted from blood. Receptors originate from a human donor in good health.

This clone was recorded once. The chain recombines TRBV7-9 with TRBJ2-3; D possibly corresponds to TRBD2 (5 bases). The CDR3 sequence is 15 residues long. V shed 0 bases and J shed 4 bases, with 11 bases lying between them. CDR1 and CDR2 from the germline V gene are SEHNR and FQNEAQ (reference sequence). The CDR3 loop reads CASSLATWESDTQYF. The CDR3 DNA is TGTGCCAGCAGCTTAGCGACGTGGGAGTCAGATACGCAGTATTTT.

This clone appeared once. The conserved phenylalanine or tryptophan normally closing the CDR3 is absent here, so this likely arose from a read error. The DNA is left out, because the CDR3 cannot be placed on it with certainty; the CDR3 is given as TCRdb lists it. The chain links TRBV28 to TRBJ2-7; TRBD2, the table's D call, was not compared with the DNA. The CDR3 numbers 12 amino acids, ends counted. Germline CDR1 MDHEN, CDR2 SYDVKM. The CDR3 sequence is CASSERVGSVVL.

The chain employs TRBV25-1 and TRBJ1-4; TRBD1 matches 9 bases. With V trimmed by 1 base and J by 6 bases, 9 bases remained unmatched. Germline values: CDR1 MGHDK, CDR2 SYGVNS. CDR3 length: 17 residues. CDR3 nucleotides: TGTGCCAGCAGTGAATTTCGCGGGGGGACAGGGTATGAAAAACTGTTTTTT. This encodes CASSEFRGGTGYEKLFF.

This clone was seen a single time. The chain is built from TRBV28 and TRBJ2-7, with unresolved D. There are 16 residues in the CDR3. CDR1 is MDHEN, CDR2 SYDVKM, per germline. V shed 2 bases and J shed 0 bases, with 14 bases lying between them. In DNA, the CDR3 is TGTGCCAGCAGTTTAAATGTCAAACAGATCTCCTACGAGCAGTACTTC. Translation gives CASSLNVKQISYEQYF.

This clone was detected once. The chain joins TRBV7-2 to TRBJ2-3; tentatively, D is TRBD2 (6 bases). CDR1 and CDR2 (germline): SGHTA, FQGNSA. The V gene lost 2 bases and the J gene lost 8 bases, with 14 bases spanning the gap. The CDR3 covers 14 residues. This chain's CDR3 is CASSLYQPGGTQYF. Here the CDR3 DNA reads TGTGCCAGCAGCTTATACCAGCCCGGGGGTACGCAGTATTTT.

The chain carries TRBV14 and TRBJ2-3; 8 bases fit TRBD1. Germline lookup yields CDR1 SGHDN and CDR2 FVKESK. The CDR3 loop spans 16 amino acids. The trim removed 4 bases at V and 5 bases at J, leaving 11 bases unmatched. The DNA of the CDR3 is TGTGCCAGCAGCCTGGGCCAGGGGGCAACAGGAGATACGCAGTATTTT. Translating gives CASSLGQGATGDTQYF.

The chain employs TRBV11-2 and TRBJ2-7; TRBD2 aligns across 11 bases. V shed 2 bases, J shed 3 bases, and the junction held 3 bases outside the gene matches. Germline V gene data show CDR1 as SGHAT and CDR2 as FQNNGV. The CDR3 consists of 15 residues. The CDR3 sequence is CASSLKLAGVYEQYF. CDR3 coding DNA: TGTGCCAGCAGCTTAAAACTAGCGGGAGTCTACGAGCAGTACTTC.

The V and J genes are TRBV11-1 and TRBJ2-3; the D is unclear. V lost 4 bases, J lost 2 bases, and 13 bases lay in between. CDR1 is SGHAT and CDR2 is FQDESV in the germline V gene (reference sequence). The length of the CDR3 is 15 residues. CDR3 amino acids: CASSYSQTFTDTQYF. DNA of the CDR3: TGTGCCAGCAGCTACAGCCAGACCTTCACAGATACGCAGTATTTT.

J is TRBJ1-1 and V is TRBV11-2; D is perhaps TRBD1 (6 bases). Germline V gives CDR1 SGHAT, CDR2 FQNNGV. This CDR3 has 14 residues. With 10 bases removed from V and 10 bases from J, the gap between germline ends came to 25 bases. This chain's CDR3 is CATRGLTGLSGAFF. CDR3 coding DNA: TGTGCCACACGGGGACTCACAGGGCTTTCGGGAGCTTTCTTT. The variable domain in full, completed from reference TRBV11-2 and TRBJ1-1, reads EAGVAQSPRYKIIEKRQSVAFWCNPISGHATLYWYQQILGQGPKLLIQFQNNGVVDDSQLPKDRFSAERLKGVDSTLKIQPAKLEDSAVYLCATRGLTGLSGAFFGQGTRLTVV.

The chain couples TRBV25-1 to TRBJ2-1; TRBD1 matches 8 bases. CDR1 and CDR2 from the germline V gene are MGHDK and SYGVNS. Trimming removed 7 bases from V and 7 bases from J; junction bases left unmatched: 9. The CDR3 is made up of 14 amino acids. The CDR3 spells CASTAGTGVNEQFF. CDR3 bases: TGTGCCAGCACCGCGGGGACAGGAGTTAATGAGCAGTTCTTC.

The genes are TRBV7-9 and TRBJ1-2; no clear D. Between the trimmed V and J ends, which lost 1 base and 2 bases, there was a span of 11 bases. The V gene's germline CDR1 is SEHNR and CDR2 FQNEAQ (reference sequence). The CDR3 runs to 15 residues. The CDR3 loop reads CASSLVRGRNYGYTF. DNA for the CDR3: TGTGCCAGCAGCTTAGTTCGGGGTAGGAACTATGGCTACACCTTC.

The chain uses TRBV6-5 and TRBJ1-2; 10 bases are a match to TRBD1. This CDR3 has 14 amino acids. Germline loops: CDR1 MNHEY, CDR2 SVGAGI. V lost 5 bases to trimming and J lost 4 bases; unmatched junction nucleotides: 4. The CDR3: CASSRDRGGYGYTF. The CDR3 nucleotides are TGTGCCAGCAGTAGGGACAGGGGAGGCTATGGCTACACCTTC.

The chain employs TRBV7-2 and TRBJ1-2; D unresolved. Trimming pared 1 base from V and 5 bases from J, leaving 14 bases between. This CDR3 has 15 residues. Germline CDR1 and CDR2: SGHTA and FQGNSA. CDR3 in DNA: TGTGCCAGCAGCTTAGTCCCCCGGGTGGAGTATGGCTACACCTTC. This gives the protein CASSLVPRVEYGYTF.

The rearrangement links TRBV30 to TRBJ1-1; the D gene is possibly TRBD1 (6 bases). The germline V gene encodes CDR1 GTSNPN and CDR2 SVGIG (reference sequence). The CDR3 is made up of 14 amino acids. Deletions cut 0 bases from V and 5 bases from J, with 13 bases between. CDR3 nucleotides: TGTGCCTGGAGTGTAGGTCAGGGGAGAACTGAAGCTTTCTTT. Translation: CAWSVGQGRTEAFF.

The chain employs TRBV28 and TRBJ1-2; D ambiguous. V dropped 7 bases and J dropped 3 bases, with 12 bases sitting between them. The length of the CDR3 is 13 residues. Germline lookup yields CDR1 MDHEN and CDR2 SYDVKM. CDR3 amino acids: CASNLDTHYGYTF. CDR3 DNA: TGTGCCAGCAATCTAGACACTCACTATGGCTACACCTTC.

This clone was seen only once. The V call is TRBV5-1, the J call TRBJ1-1; D gene unclear. The CDR3 contains 14 residues. Looked up from germline, CDR1 is SGHRS and CDR2 is YFSETQ. The V and J ends lost 0 bases and 1 base respectively, with 7 bases between them. CDR3 nucleotides: TGCGCCAGCAGCTTGGACAGCTCGAACACTGAAGCTTTCTTT. It yields the protein CASSLDSSNTEAFF.

The rearrangement links TRBV6-5 to TRBJ2-1; 7 bases agree with TRBD1. Germline CDR1 reads MNHEY; CDR2 reads SVGAGI. The CDR3 totals 13 residues. V dropped 4 bases and J dropped 4; count of bases not matched to a gene: 1. The CDR3 region is CASSSTGYNEQFF. Here the CDR3 DNA reads TGTGCCAGCAGTTCGACAGGGTACAATGAGCAGTTCTTC.

V usage is TRBV6-1 and J usage is TRBJ2-7, with a possible D match to TRBD2 (6 bases). The CDR3 has 15 residues. V lost 1 base and J lost 4, with 14 bases in between. Germline V gives CDR1 MNHNS, CDR2 SASEGT. CDR3 sequence (DNA): TGTGCCAGCAGTGAAGGAATCGGGACTTTATACGAGCAGTACTTC. It encodes CASSEGIGTLYEQYF.

V usage is TRBV19 and J usage is TRBJ2-3; D gene uncertain. V lost 8 bases and J 2 bases, leaving 5 bases between the germline ends. Germline V gene data show CDR1 as LNHDA and CDR2 as SQIVND (reference sequence). The CDR3 length is 11 residues. The CDR3 sequence is CASRITDTQYF. The CDR3, as DNA: TGTGCCAGTCGAATCACAGATACGCAGTATTTT.

As concerns this clone: A read error may produce the germline difference seen at one junction end. The chain joins TRBV5-5 to TRBJ2-2, with TRBD1 identical over 8 bases. The CDR3 length is 15 residues. Germline values: CDR1 SGHKS, CDR2 YYEKEE (reference sequence). The CDR3 nucleotides read TGTGCCAGCAGCTTCGTCAGGGGGCTGACCGGGGAGCTATTTTTT. As protein: CASSFVRGLTGELFF.

This clone was seen once. The DNA for the CDR3 is TGTGCCAGCAGCTTAGAAAGAGGGCAGAATCAGCCCCAGCATTTT. It yields the protein CASSLERGQNQPQHF. This chain uses TRBV11-2 with TRBJ1-5, with no clear D. The V and J ends lost 0 bases and 4 bases respectively, with 10 bases between them. CDR1 is SGHAT and CDR2 is FQNNGV in the germline V gene. This CDR3 has 15 residues.

The chain employs TRBV5-1 and TRBJ2-5; maybe TRBD2 (6 bases). V lost 5 bases to trimming and J lost 1 base, with 15 bases between them. Germline V gene sequence: CDR1 SGHRS, CDR2 YFSETQ. This CDR3 comprises 15 residues. The CDR3 sequence: CASRPAPGVQETQYF. CDR3 bases: TGCGCCAGCAGACCTGCTCCGGGGGTCCAAGAGACCCAGTACTTC. The full variable domain, with the rest looked up from reference TRBV5-1 and TRBJ2-5, is KAGVTQTPRYLIKTRGQQVTLSCSPISGHRSVSWYQQTPGQGLQFLFEYFSETQRNKGNFPGRFSGRQFSNSRSEMNVSTLELGDSALYLCASRPAPGVQETQYFGPGTRLLVL.

The rearrangement links TRBV6-5 to TRBJ2-5, with D possibly called TRBD1 or TRBD2 (6 bases each). Germline V CDR1 and CDR2: MNHEY, SVGAGI. The CDR3 consists of 15 residues. V gave up 6 bases and J gave up 5 bases, with 19 bases separating them. The CDR3 DNA is TGTGCCAGCAGGGGAAAGGGTCAGGGGAGGGAGACCCAGTACTTC. Translating it yields CASRGKGQGRETQYF.

The V call is TRBV9, the J call TRBJ2-7, with 9 nucleotides matching TRBD2. The junction had 13 bases not matched to a gene; V was cut back by 0 bases and J by 6 bases. Germline assignment: CDR1 SGDLS and CDR2 YYNGEE. The CDR3 totals 17 residues. This CDR3 is CASSVGPSGAPVGEQYF. The CDR3 nucleotides are TGTGCCAGCAGCGTAGGGCCTAGCGGGGCCCCGGTCGGCGAGCAGTACTTC.

The chain joins TRBV6-4 to TRBJ1-4; 7 nucleotides align to TRBD1. CDR1 and CDR2 from the germline V gene are MRHNA and SNTAGT. The length of the CDR3 is 15 residues. With 5 bases clipped from V and 3 bases from J, the junction kept 6 bases outside the gene matches. The CDR3 region has the DNA TGTGCCAGCAGTTCTAGGGGGCTTGCTAATGAAAAACTGTTTTTT. Its protein product is CASSSRGLANEKLFF.

Worth noting for this clone: The same CDR3 arises from other DNA sequences in this sample as well. The CDR3 region has the DNA TGTGCCAGCAGCGTAGGGTGGACTTCCTACAATGAGCAGTTCTTC. Protein sequence: CASSVGWTSYNEQFF. The gene calls are TRBV9 and TRBJ2-1; a possible D gene is TRBD2 (5 bases). The length of the CDR3 is 15 residues. CDR1 SGDLS and CDR2 YYNGEE come from the germline V gene. V dropped 0 bases and J dropped 1 base, with 8 bases sitting between them.

Note on this clone: This CDR3 is also generated by other DNA sequences in the sample. The chain combines TRBV25-1 with TRBJ2-7, with D perhaps matching TRBD1 or TRBD2 (5 bases each). There are 15 residues in the CDR3. CDR1 and CDR2 from the germline V gene are MGHDK and SYGVNS. Trimming pared 6 bases from V and 2 bases from J, leaving 17 bases between. The CDR3 spells CASSGTTTTPYEQYF. CDR3 DNA: TGTGCCAGCAGCGGGACCACAACTACTCCCTACGAGCAGTACTTC.

The rearrangement uses TRBV7-9 and TRBJ1-4; 8 bases line up with TRBD1. The germline CDR1 and CDR2 sequences are SEHNR and FQNEAQ (reference sequence). V lost 4 bases to trimming and J lost 3 bases; unmatched junction nucleotides: 4. The CDR3 consists of 15 residues. DNA of the CDR3: TGTGCCAGCAGCTCTACAGGGGGGTCTAATGAAAAACTGTTTTTT. Residues: CASSSTGGSNEKLFF.

The V call is TRBV28, the J call TRBJ1-1; 7 positions agree with TRBD1. V shed 0 bases, J shed 8 bases, and the junction held 0 bases outside the gene matches. The CDR3 loop spans 12 amino acids. Germline V gene lookup returns CDR1 MDHEN and CDR2 SYDVKM. This CDR3 is CASSLWGQEAFF. Here the CDR3 DNA reads TGTGCCAGCAGTTTATGGGGACAGGAAGCTTTCTTT. The entire variable domain, with the rest obtained from reference TRBV28 and TRBJ1-1, is as follows: DVKVTQSSRYLVKRTGEKVFLECVQDMDHENMFWYRQDPGLGLRLIYFSYDVKMKEKGDIPEGYSVSREKKERFSLILESASTNQTSMYLCASSLWGQEAFFGQGTRLTVV.

The chain combines TRBV9 with TRBJ2-1; 7 positions agree with TRBD2. CDR3 length: 15 amino acids. The junction had 2 bases not matched to a gene; V was cut back by 2 bases and J by 0 bases. The germline gives CDR1 SGDLS, CDR2 YYNGEE. The DNA of the CDR3 is TGTGCCAGCAGCGTTCGGACTAGCTCCTACAATGAGCAGTTCTTC. Encoded protein: CASSVRTSSYNEQFF.